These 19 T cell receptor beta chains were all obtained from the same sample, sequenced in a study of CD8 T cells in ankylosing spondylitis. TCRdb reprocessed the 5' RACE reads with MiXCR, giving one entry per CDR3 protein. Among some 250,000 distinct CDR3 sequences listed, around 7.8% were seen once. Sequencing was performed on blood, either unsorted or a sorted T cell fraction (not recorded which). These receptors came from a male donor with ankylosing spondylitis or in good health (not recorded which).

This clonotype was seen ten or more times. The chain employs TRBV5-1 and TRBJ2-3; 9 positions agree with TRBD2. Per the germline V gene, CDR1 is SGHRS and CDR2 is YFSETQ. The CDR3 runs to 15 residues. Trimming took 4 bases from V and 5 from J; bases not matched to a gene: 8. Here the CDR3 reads CASSPRGGAKDTQYF. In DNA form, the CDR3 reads TGCGCCAGCAGCCCCCGCGGGGGGGCCAAAGATACGCAGTATTTT.

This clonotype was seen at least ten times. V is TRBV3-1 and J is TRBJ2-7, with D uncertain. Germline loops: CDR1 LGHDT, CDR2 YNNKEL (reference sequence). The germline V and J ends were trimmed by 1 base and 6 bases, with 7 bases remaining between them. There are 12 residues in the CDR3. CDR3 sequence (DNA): TGTGCCAGCAGCCAAGTGAAGGCCGAGCAGTACTTC. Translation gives CASSQVKAEQYF.

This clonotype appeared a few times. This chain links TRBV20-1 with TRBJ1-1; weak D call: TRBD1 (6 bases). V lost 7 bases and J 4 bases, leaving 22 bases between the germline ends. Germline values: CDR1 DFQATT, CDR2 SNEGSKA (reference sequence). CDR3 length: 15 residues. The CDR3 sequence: CSVIGGSVSATEAFF. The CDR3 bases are TGCAGTGTTATAGGGGGTTCAGTGTCCGCCACTGAAGCTTTCTTT.

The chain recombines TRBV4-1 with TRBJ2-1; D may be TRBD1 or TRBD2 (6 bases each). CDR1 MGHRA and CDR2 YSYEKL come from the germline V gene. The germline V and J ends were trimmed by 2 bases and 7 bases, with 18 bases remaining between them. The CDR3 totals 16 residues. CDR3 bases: TGCGCCAGCAGCCAACAGATTAGGGGGAGGTGGAATGAGCAGTTCTTC. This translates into CASSQQIRGRWNEQFF.

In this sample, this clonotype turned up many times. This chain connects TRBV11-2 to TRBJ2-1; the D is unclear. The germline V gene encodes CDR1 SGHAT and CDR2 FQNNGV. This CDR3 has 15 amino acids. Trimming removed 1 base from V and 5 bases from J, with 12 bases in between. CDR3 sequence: CASSLVGDSHNEQFF. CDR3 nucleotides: TGTGCCAGCAGCTTAGTTGGGGATTCACACAATGAGCAGTTCTTC.

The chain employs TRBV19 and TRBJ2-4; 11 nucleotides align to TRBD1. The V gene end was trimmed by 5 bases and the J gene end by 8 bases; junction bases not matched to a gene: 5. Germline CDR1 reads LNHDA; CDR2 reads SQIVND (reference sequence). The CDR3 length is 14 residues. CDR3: CASSVSGQGDIQYF. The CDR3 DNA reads TGTGCCAGTAGTGTTTCGGGACAGGGGGACATTCAGTACTTC.

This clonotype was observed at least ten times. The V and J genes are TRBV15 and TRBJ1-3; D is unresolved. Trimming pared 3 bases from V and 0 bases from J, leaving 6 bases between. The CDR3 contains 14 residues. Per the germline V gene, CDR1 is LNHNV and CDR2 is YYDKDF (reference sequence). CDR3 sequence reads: CATSRVVSGNTIYF. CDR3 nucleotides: TGTGCCACCAGCAGGGTGGTCTCTGGAAACACCATATATTTT.

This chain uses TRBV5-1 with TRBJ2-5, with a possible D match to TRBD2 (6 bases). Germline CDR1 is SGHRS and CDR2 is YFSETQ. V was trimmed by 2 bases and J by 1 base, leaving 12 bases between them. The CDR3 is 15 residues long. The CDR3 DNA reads TGCGCCAGCAGCTTCAGGAGGGCCATCCAAGAGACCCAGTACTTC. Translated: CASSFRRAIQETQYF.

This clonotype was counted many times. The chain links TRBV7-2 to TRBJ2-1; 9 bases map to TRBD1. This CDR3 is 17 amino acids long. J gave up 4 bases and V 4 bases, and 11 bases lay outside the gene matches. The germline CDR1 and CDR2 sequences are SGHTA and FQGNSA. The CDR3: CASSSRRGQGGYNEQFF. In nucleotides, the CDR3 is TGTGCCAGCAGCTCAAGAAGGGGACAGGGCGGGTACAATGAGCAGTTCTTC.

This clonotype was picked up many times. CDR3 sequence reads: CAISPLSEWGYNEQFF. CDR3 nucleotides: TGTGCCATCAGTCCCCTTAGCGAGTGGGGTTACAATGAGCAGTTCTTC. The V gene is TRBV10-3, the J gene TRBJ2-1; TRBD2 might be the D (5 bases). With 5 bases removed from V and 4 bases from J, the gap between germline ends came to 18 bases. CDR1 and CDR2 from the germline V gene are ENHRY and SYGVKD. The CDR3 has 16 residues.

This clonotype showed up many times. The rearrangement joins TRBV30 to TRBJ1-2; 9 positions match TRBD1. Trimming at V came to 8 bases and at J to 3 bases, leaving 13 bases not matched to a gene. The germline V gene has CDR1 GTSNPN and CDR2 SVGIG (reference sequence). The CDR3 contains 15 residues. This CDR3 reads CATLPLRQGDYGYTF. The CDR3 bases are TGTGCCACCCTCCCCCTTCGACAGGGGGACTATGGCTACACCTTC.

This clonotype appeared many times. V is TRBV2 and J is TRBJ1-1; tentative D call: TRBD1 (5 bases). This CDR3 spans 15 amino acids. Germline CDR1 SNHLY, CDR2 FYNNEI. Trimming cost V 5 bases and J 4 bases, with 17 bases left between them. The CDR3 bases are TGTGCCAGCAGTCGAATGGGGGAGTCGAGCACTGAAGCTTTCTTT. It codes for CASSRMGESSTEAFF.

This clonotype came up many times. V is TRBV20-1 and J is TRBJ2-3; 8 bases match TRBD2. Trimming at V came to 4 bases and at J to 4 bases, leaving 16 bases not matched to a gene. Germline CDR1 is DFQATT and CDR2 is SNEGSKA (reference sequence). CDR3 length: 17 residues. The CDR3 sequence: CSAIFSGGPLGSDTQYF. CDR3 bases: TGCAGTGCTATTTTTTCGGGGGGGCCTCTGGGATCAGATACGCAGTATTTT.

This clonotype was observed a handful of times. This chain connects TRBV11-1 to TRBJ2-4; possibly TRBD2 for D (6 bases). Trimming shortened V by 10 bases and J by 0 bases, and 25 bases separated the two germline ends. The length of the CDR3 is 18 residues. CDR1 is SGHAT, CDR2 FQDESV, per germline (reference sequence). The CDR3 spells CATAMGVGGSLAKNIQYF. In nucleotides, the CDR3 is TGTGCCACCGCTATGGGGGTAGGAGGGAGCCTAGCCAAAAACATTCAGTACTTC.

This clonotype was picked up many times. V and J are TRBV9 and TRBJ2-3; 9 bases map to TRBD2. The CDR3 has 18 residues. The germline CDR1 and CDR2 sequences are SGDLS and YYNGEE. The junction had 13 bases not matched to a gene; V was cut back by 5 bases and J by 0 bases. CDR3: CASRGRAGGRWSTDTQYF. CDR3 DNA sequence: TGTGCCAGCAGGGGTCGAGCGGGAGGAAGATGGAGCACAGATACGCAGTATTTT.

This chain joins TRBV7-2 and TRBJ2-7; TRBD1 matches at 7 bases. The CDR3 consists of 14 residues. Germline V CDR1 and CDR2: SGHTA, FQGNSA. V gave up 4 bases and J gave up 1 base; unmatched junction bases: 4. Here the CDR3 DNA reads TGTGCCAGCAGCTCCCCGGGACAGTCCTACGAGCAGTACTTC. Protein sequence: CASSSPGQSYEQYF.

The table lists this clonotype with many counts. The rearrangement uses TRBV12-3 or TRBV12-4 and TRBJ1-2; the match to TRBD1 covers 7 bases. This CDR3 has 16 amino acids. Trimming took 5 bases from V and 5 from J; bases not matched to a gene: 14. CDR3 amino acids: CASSPGQPGQPYGYTF. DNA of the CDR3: TGTGCCAGCAGTCCAGGTCAACCGGGACAGCCGTATGGCTACACCTTC.

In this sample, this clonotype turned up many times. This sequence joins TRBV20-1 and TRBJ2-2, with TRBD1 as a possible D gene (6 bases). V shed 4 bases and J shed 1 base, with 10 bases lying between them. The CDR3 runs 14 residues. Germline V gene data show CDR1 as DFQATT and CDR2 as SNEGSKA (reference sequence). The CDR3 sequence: CSAMGAGNTGELFF. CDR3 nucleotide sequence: TGCAGTGCTATGGGGGCGGGGAACACCGGGGAGCTGTTTTTT.

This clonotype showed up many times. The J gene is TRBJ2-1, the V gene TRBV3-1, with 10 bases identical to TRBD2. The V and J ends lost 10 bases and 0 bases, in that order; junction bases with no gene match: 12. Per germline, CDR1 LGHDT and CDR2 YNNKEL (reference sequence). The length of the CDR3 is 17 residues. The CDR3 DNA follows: TGTGCCACCTCCCCCTTTCCTAGCGGGAGCTCCTACAATGAGCAGTTCTTC. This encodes CATSPFPSGSSYNEQFF.